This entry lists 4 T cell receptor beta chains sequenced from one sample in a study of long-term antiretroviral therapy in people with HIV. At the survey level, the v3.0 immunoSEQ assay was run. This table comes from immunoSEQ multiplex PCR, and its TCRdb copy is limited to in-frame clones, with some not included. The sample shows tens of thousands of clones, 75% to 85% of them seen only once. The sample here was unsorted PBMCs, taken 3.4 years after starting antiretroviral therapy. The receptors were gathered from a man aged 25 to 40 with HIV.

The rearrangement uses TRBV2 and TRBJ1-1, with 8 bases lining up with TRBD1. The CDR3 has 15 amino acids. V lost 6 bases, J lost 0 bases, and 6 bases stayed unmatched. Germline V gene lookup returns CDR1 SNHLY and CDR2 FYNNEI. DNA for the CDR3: TGTGCCAGCAGCGGGACAGGTACCATGAACACTGAAGCTTTCTTT. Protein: CASSGTGTMNTEAFF.

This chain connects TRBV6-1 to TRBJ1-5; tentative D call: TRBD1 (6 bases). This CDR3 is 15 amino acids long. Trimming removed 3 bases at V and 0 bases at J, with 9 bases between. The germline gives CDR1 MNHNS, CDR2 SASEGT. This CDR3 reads CASSEIQGSNQPQHF. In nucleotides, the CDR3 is TGTGCCAGCAGTGAGATACAGGGTAGCAATCAGCCCCAGCATTTT.

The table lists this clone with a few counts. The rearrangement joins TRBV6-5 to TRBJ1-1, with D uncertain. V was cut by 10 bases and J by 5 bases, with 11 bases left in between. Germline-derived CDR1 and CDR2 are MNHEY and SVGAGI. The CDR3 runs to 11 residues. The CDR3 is CATLWFTEAFF. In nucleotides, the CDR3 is TGTGCCACCCTATGGTTTACTGAAGCTTTCTTT.

The CDR3 nucleotides are TGCGCCAGCAGCATAAGCGGAGATCTCTACGAGCAGTACTTC. Translated: CASSISGDLYEQYF. The chain carries TRBV5-1 and TRBJ2-7, with D maybe TRBD2 (5 bases). The germline V gene encodes CDR1 SGHRS and CDR2 YFSETQ. This CDR3 is 14 amino acids long. Trimming stripped 4 bases from V and 3 bases from J, with 14 bases between.